Listed here are 22 T cell receptor beta chains from one sample, sequenced in a study of T cells after yellow fever vaccination. TCRdb fed the 5' RACE reads into MiXCR, producing one record per CDR3 protein. The sample consists of approximately 170,000 distinct CDR3 sequences, about 11% of them appearing once. Source: CD8+ T cells sorted from PBMCs, taken 15 days after the yellow fever booster vaccination. The receptors come from a man aged 18 to 35 who received the YFV17D yellow fever vaccine.

The V gene is TRBV27, the J gene TRBJ2-7, with TRBD1 as a possible D gene (5 bases). The CDR3 consists of 14 residues. V gave up 0 bases and J gave up 7 bases, with 13 bases separating them. Germline values: CDR1 MNHEY, CDR2 SMNVEV (reference sequence). CDR3 sequence (DNA): TGTGCCAGCAGTTTATCAGGGCAGGGAAGGGAGCAGTACTTC. It translates to CASSLSGQGREQYF.

The table lists this clonotype with a few counts. The J gene is TRBJ2-5, the V gene TRBV29-1; 8 bases line up with TRBD1. Unmatched junction bases numbered 3, after V lost 0 bases and J lost 3 bases. The CDR3 is 14 residues long. Per germline, CDR1 SQVTM and CDR2 ANQGSEA. CDR3 nucleotide sequence: TGCAGCGTTGAAGACCCGGACAGGGAAGAGACCCAGTACTTC. Translated: CSVEDPDREETQYF.

This clonotype turned up a few times. The genes are TRBV14 and TRBJ1-2, with D hard to call. V shed 2 bases and J shed 1 base, with 11 bases lying between them. CDR1 SGHDN and CDR2 FVKESK come from the germline V gene. The CDR3 extends over 15 amino acids. The CDR3 spells CASSQFSGGNYGYTF. The CDR3 DNA reads TGTGCCAGCAGCCAATTTTCAGGTGGTAACTATGGCTACACCTTC. The full variable domain, its missing parts supplied by reference TRBV14 and TRBJ1-2, is EAGVTQFPSHSVIEKGQTVTLRCDPISGHDNLYWYRRVMGKEIKFLLHFVKESKQDESGMPNNRFLAERTGGTYSTLKVQPAELEDSGVYFCASSQFSGGNYGYTFGSGTRLTVV.

The rearrangement uses TRBV20-1 and TRBJ2-7; D is ambiguous. CDR1 is DFQATT, CDR2 SNEGSKA, per germline (reference sequence). The CDR3 spans 13 residues. Trimming removed 1 base from V and 3 bases from J, with 10 bases in between. CDR3 in DNA: TGCAGTGCTAGAGCTATCAGGCTCTACGAGCAGTACGTC. It specifies CSARAIRLYEQYV.

The chain couples TRBV6-1 to TRBJ2-3; TRBD2 agrees at 8 bases. Trimming at V came to 6 bases and at J to 14 bases, leaving 13 bases not matched to a gene. CDR1 and CDR2 from the germline V gene are MNHNS and SASEGT. CDR3 length: 13 amino acids. CDR3 coding DNA: TGTGCCAGCAGCCTCGGGCCGGGGGGGGCCGCGTATTTT. Translated, it gives CASSLGPGGAAYF.

The chain employs TRBV12-3 or TRBV12-4 and TRBJ2-4, with D perhaps matching TRBD2 (6 bases). The CDR3 has 16 amino acids. V was pared by 2 bases and J by 0 bases, with 11 bases between. CDR3 nucleotides: TGTGCCAGCAGTTTATCGGAGGGCCTAGCCAAAAACATTCAGTACTTC. Translating gives CASSLSEGLAKNIQYF.

The J gene is TRBJ2-7, the V gene TRBV4-1; TRBD2 is a possible D gene (5 bases). Between the trimmed V and J ends, which lost 0 bases and 3 bases, there was a span of 12 bases. This CDR3 comprises 15 residues. Germline V CDR1 and CDR2: MGHRA, YSYEKL. The CDR3 coding sequence is TGCGCCAGCAGCCAAGACCGGAACGGGGTCTACGAGCAGTACTTC. This translates into CASSQDRNGVYEQYF.

This clonotype was detected only a few times. The V call is TRBV30, the J call TRBJ2-5; 7 bases line up with TRBD1. Germline V gene lookup returns CDR1 GTSNPN and CDR2 SVGIG (reference sequence). The CDR3 is 14 amino acids. Trimming took 3 bases from V and 3 from J; bases not matched to a gene: 7. CDR3 DNA: TGTGCCTGGAGCGCGCAGGGGGTGGAAGAGACCCAGTACTTC. Its protein is CAWSAQGVEETQYF.

The chain is built from TRBV4-3 and TRBJ1-2, with TRBD1 identical over 8 bases. Germline CDR1 LGHNA, CDR2 YSLEER. There are 16 residues in the CDR3. V lost 1 base to trimming and J lost 4 bases; unmatched junction nucleotides: 8. The CDR3 sequence: CASSQGGTGRIYGYTF. As DNA, the CDR3 is TGCGCCAGCAGCCAAGGAGGGACAGGCCGTATCTATGGCTACACCTTC.

The V gene is TRBV12-3 or TRBV12-4, the J gene TRBJ1-5; TRBD1 agrees at 9 bases. The J segment lost 6 bases and the V segment lost 8 bases, leaving 8 bases of the junction unmatched. This CDR3 has 14 residues. The CDR3, as DNA: TGTGCCAGCGGTACACAGGGGGCCGGTCAGCCCCAGCATTTT. Translation gives CASGTQGAGQPQHF.

This clonotype was picked up many times. The gene calls are TRBV12-3 or TRBV12-4 and TRBJ2-3, with TRBD2 matching over 10 bases. The CDR3 sequence is 15 residues long. Trimming removed 10 bases from V and 3 bases from J; junction bases left unmatched: 10. CDR3 sequence reads: CATEPVSGGTDTQYF. The DNA of the CDR3 is TGTGCCACCGAACCCGTTAGCGGGGGGACAGATACGCAGTATTTT.

This clonotype was seen ten or more times. V gene TRBV25-1 combines with J gene TRBJ2-3; D remains unclear. The V end was cut by 1 base, the J end by 3 bases, with 2 bases between. Per the germline V gene, CDR1 is MGHDK and CDR2 is SYGVNS. CDR3 length: 12 residues. CDR3 in DNA: TGTGCCAGCAGTGAATCGACAGATACGCAGTATTTT. Translating it yields CASSESTDTQYF.

CDR3 sequence (DNA): TGTGCCAGCTCAAATCCGGACTGGACTAGCGGTTACGAGCAGTACTTC. Protein: CASSNPDWTSGYEQYF. The chain links TRBV18 to TRBJ2-7, with 10 bases lining up with TRBD2. V dropped 5 bases and J dropped 4; count of bases not matched to a gene: 11. CDR1 and CDR2 (germline): KGHSH, LQKENI. This CDR3 contains 16 residues. Supplemented by reference TRBV18 and TRBJ2-7, the full variable domain reads NAGVMQNPRHLVRRRGQEARLRCSPMKGHSHVYWYRQLPEEGLKFMVYLQKENIIDESGMPKERFSAEFPKEGPSILRIQQVVRGDSAAYFCASSNPDWTSGYEQYFGPGTRLTVT.

The V and J genes are TRBV7-9 and TRBJ2-7; D is perhaps TRBD1 or TRBD2 (5 bases each). There are 17 residues in the CDR3. Deletions cut 1 base from V and 3 bases from J, with 19 bases between. Germline values: CDR1 SEHNR, CDR2 FQNEAQ (reference sequence). The DNA of the CDR3 is TGTGCCAGCAGCTTAGGGCTGGAAGAGGGGCCTTACTACGAGCAGTACGTC. Protein: CASSLGLEEGPYYEQYV.

The chain carries TRBV20-1 and TRBJ2-1, with 8 bases identical to TRBD1. The CDR3 spans 15 residues. In germline, CDR1 is DFQATT, CDR2 SNEGSKA (reference sequence). The J segment lost 4 bases and the V segment lost 1 base, leaving 6 bases of the junction unmatched. CDR3 nucleotides: TGCAGTGCTAGAGCGTCGGGACAGGCTTACAATGAGCAGTTCTTC. Protein: CSARASGQAYNEQFF.

This clonotype has just a few counts. The CDR3 loop reads CASSFLSGNYGYTF. The CDR3 DNA is TGTGCCAGCAGCTTCCTTTCCGGGAACTATGGCTACACCTTC. The chain combines TRBV5-4 with TRBJ1-2; D remains ambiguous. Germline V lookup: CDR1 SGHNT, CDR2 YYREEE (reference sequence). The length of the CDR3 is 14 residues. V shed 2 bases and J shed 2 bases, with 10 bases lying between them.

This clonotype showed up many times. This chain connects TRBV12-3 or TRBV12-4 to TRBJ2-1, with D unclear. V was clipped by 5 bases and J by 10 bases, with 18 bases between them. CDR3 length equals 14 residues. The CDR3 coding sequence is TGTGCCAGCAGTCTGCTATCACCTAGAGGAGAGCAGTTCTTC. It codes for CASSLLSPRGEQFF.

This clonotype has just a few counts. The V and J genes are TRBV6-5 and TRBJ2-2; 7 bases are shared with TRBD1. Germline trimming cut 0 bases from V and 1 base from J; bases unmatched to any gene: 2. This CDR3 is built from 16 residues. Germline loops: CDR1 MNHEY, CDR2 SVGAGI. CDR3 loop: CASSYSGTVNTGELFF. The CDR3 nucleotides read TGTGCCAGCAGTTACTCCGGGACAGTGAACACCGGGGAGCTGTTTTTT.

This clonotype has a count of ten or more. The chain couples TRBV24-1 to TRBJ2-6; TRBD1 matches 7 bases. V was clipped by 4 bases and J by 2 bases; unmatched bases: 16. Germline loops: CDR1 KGHDR, CDR2 SFDVKD. The CDR3 runs to 20 residues. CDR3 nucleotide sequence: TGTGCCACCAGTGACCGGACAGGAGACTTGGATCCCCCTGGGGCCAACGTCCTGACTTTC. This codes for CATSDRTGDLDPPGANVLTF.

The chain carries TRBV27 and TRBJ1-1; 7 positions match TRBD1. The CDR3 has 14 residues. Germline trimming cut 3 bases from V and 4 bases from J; bases unmatched to any gene: 5. CDR1 MNHEY and CDR2 SMNVEV come from the germline V gene (reference sequence). The CDR3 here is CASSFKTGSTEAFF. CDR3 DNA: TGTGCCAGCAGTTTTAAGACAGGGAGCACTGAAGCTTTCTTT.

This chain joins TRBV25-1 and TRBJ1-2, with D unresolved. Trimming pared 4 bases from V and 8 bases from J, leaving 14 bases between. The V gene's germline CDR1 is MGHDK and CDR2 SYGVNS. This CDR3 is 13 amino acids long. Here the CDR3 reads CASSAERSLGYTF. The CDR3 DNA reads TGTGCCAGCAGTGCCGAGAGGAGTTTGGGCTACACCTTC.

This clonotype was counted only a few times. The V call is TRBV3-1, the J call TRBJ2-1; D perhaps matches TRBD1 (8 bases). The germline V gene has CDR1 LGHDT and CDR2 YNNKEL (reference sequence). There are 17 residues in the CDR3. Trimming took off 0 bases at V and 3 bases at J, with 15 bases between the two ends. CDR3 bases: TGTGCCAGCAGCCAAGAGGGAGGGACAGGCTACTACAATGAGCAGTTCTTC. Protein: CASSQEGGTGYYNEQFF.